These 3 T cell receptor beta chains were all obtained from the same sample, sequenced in a study of cytomegalovirus exposure and HLA in healthy donors. Use of 60 Vbeta and 13 Jbeta primers characterized the PCR. Assay: immunoSEQ multiplex PCR; the TCRdb copy retains only in-frame clones and omits some. The sample lists 150,000 to 200,000 clones, 84% occurring once. Sequenced sample: PBMCs. The receptor set was obtained from a girl aged 5 to 17 in good health and CMV-seropositive.

The rearrangement links TRBV7-9 to TRBJ1-1; a possible D gene is TRBD1 (5 bases). This CDR3 is 11 amino acids long. Trimming shortened V by 8 bases and J by 4 bases, and 8 bases separated the two germline ends. Looked up from germline, CDR1 is SEHNR and CDR2 is FQNEAQ (reference sequence). CDR3 loop: CASYGGTEAFF. DNA of the CDR3: TGTGCCAGCTACGGGGGCACTGAAGCTTTCTTT.

The count of this clone is one. The V gene is TRBV9, the J gene TRBJ1-1, with D unresolved. Germline V lookup: CDR1 SGDLS, CDR2 YYNGEE. V lost 0 bases to trimming and J lost 4 bases, with 16 bases between them. This CDR3 region has 16 residues. The DNA of the CDR3 is TGTGCCAGCAGCGTAGTCTCCGGGAAGGGCGGCACTGAAGCTTTCTTT. Translating it yields CASSVVSGKGGTEAFF.

The J gene is TRBJ2-7, the V gene TRBV5-1; 11 bases match TRBD2. V trimming: 4 bases; J trimming: 3 bases; junction bases outside the gene matches: 6. This CDR3 spans 15 amino acids. Per germline, CDR1 SGHRS and CDR2 YFSETQ. The CDR3 protein is CASSPGGTSGYEQYF. Here the CDR3 DNA reads TGCGCCAGCAGCCCGGGGGGGACTAGCGGCTACGAGCAGTACTTC.